This T cell receptor (beta chain) was documented in a study of T cell responses to AZD1222 COVID-19 vaccine. This CDR3 contains 16 residues. The ends were cut back, 5 bases at V and 3 bases at J, with 20 bases in the middle. CDR1 is MNHEY, CDR2 SVGEGT, per germline. Note on this clone: The antigen remains unidentified.

Produced via immunoSEQ multiplex PCR; TCRdb's table is partial and in-frame only. The profile shows some 130,000 clones, under 90% of them singletons. Study-level findings and limits: Sampling captured repertoires only after the peak T cell response.

The rearrangement uses TRBV6-2 or TRBV6-3 and TRBJ2-7, with a tentative D call TRBD1 (8 bases). The starting material was peripheral blood, obtained on day 0 of AZD1222 vaccination. The clonotype was recovered from an adult in good health. In DNA form, the CDR3 reads TGTGCCAGCAGTACCCAAGCGGGACAGGCTCGCTACGAGCAGTACTTC. This gives the protein CASSTQAGQARYEQYF.